These 24 T cell receptor beta chains were all obtained from the same sample, sequenced in a study of OX40 agonist ivuxolimab in advanced cancers. Sequenced by immunoSEQ multiplex PCR; TCRdb stores in-frame clones only, minus some. This sample carries around 13,000 clones, 70% to 75% of them seen once, and the ten largest clones take 28%. The sample in question was CD4+ or CD8+ T cells sorted from blood, obtained in a trial of the OX40 agonist ivuxolimab. Source of these receptors: an adult with an advanced solid tumor such as melanoma, head and neck, liver or kidney cancer.

The V gene is TRBV27, the J gene TRBJ2-7, with 10 nucleotides matching TRBD1. The CDR3 totals 14 residues. Looked up from germline, CDR1 is MNHEY and CDR2 is SMNVEV (reference sequence). The junction had 4 bases not matched to a gene; V was cut back by 6 bases and J by 2 bases. As DNA, the CDR3 is TGTGCCAGCAGGACAGGGGGCCCTCCCTACGAGCAGTACTTC. Protein sequence: CASRTGGPPYEQYF.

This chain uses TRBV7-3 with TRBJ2-1; TRBD2 agrees at 10 bases. The CDR3 totals 19 residues. Germline trimming cut 2 bases from V and 4 bases from J; bases unmatched to any gene: 14. Germline V gives CDR1 SGHTA, CDR2 FQGTGA. The CDR3 spells CASSLVALAGPASYNEQFF. The CDR3 DNA sequence: TGTGCCAGCAGCTTAGTTGCACTAGCGGGACCGGCCTCATACAATGAGCAGTTCTTC.

This clone was recorded only once. J is TRBJ1-4 and V is TRBV7-9; D possibly corresponds to TRBD1 (5 bases). The germline CDR1 and CDR2 sequences are SEHNR and FQNEAQ (reference sequence). V shed 5 bases and J shed 5 bases, with 18 bases lying between them. There are 16 residues in the CDR3. CDR3 bases: TGTGCCAGCAGCCCCCTGGCAGGGACTTTAAATGAAAAACTGTTTTTT. It encodes CASSPLAGTLNEKLFF.

The chain recombines TRBV7-6 with TRBJ2-1; 8 bases are a match to TRBD1. Germline V gene sequence: CDR1 SGHVS, CDR2 FNYEAQ. Trimming at V came to 5 bases and at J to 0 bases, leaving 6 bases not matched to a gene. The length of the CDR3 is 16 residues. The DNA of the CDR3 is TGTGCCAGCAGCATTCGGGACAGGACCTCCTACAATGAGCAGTTCTTC. It encodes CASSIRDRTSYNEQFF.

The V and J genes are TRBV7-6 and TRBJ1-1; no definite D call. CDR1 SGHVS and CDR2 FNYEAQ come from the germline V gene. The CDR3 loop spans 14 amino acids. The V gene lost 4 bases and the J gene lost 4 bases, with 13 bases spanning the gap. Here the CDR3 reads CASSSTPWTTEAFF. The DNA of the CDR3 is TGTGCCAGCAGCTCGACCCCCTGGACCACTGAAGCTTTCTTT.

The rearrangement joins TRBV30 to TRBJ2-6, with D hard to call. Germline CDR1 is GTSNPN and CDR2 is SVGIG (reference sequence). V was shortened by 0 bases and J by 1 base, with 7 bases between the two germline ends. The CDR3 runs to 15 residues. The CDR3 protein is CAWSVYRSGANVLTF. In DNA form, the CDR3 reads TGTGCCTGGAGTGTATACCGATCTGGGGCCAACGTCCTGACTTTC.

This clone was picked up a small number of times. This sequence joins TRBV5-8 and TRBJ2-1; 11 nucleotides match TRBD2. V lost 4 bases to trimming and J lost 2 bases; unmatched junction nucleotides: 5. The CDR3 is made up of 16 amino acids. In germline, CDR1 is SGHTS, CDR2 YDEGEE. The CDR3 nucleotides are TGTGCCAGCAGCGCCCAACTAGCGGGAGCCTACAATGAGCAGTTCTTC. It encodes CASSAQLAGAYNEQFF.

The chain joins TRBV10-3 to TRBJ2-2; 11 positions agree with TRBD1. This CDR3 is built from 17 residues. Germline V gives CDR1 ENHRY, CDR2 SYGVKD. With 4 bases clipped from V and 0 bases from J, the junction kept 4 bases outside the gene matches. CDR3 protein: CAISGTGGDPNTGELFF. The DNA for the CDR3 is TGTGCCATCAGTGGGACAGGGGGCGACCCGAACACCGGGGAGCTGTTTTTT.

The J gene is TRBJ2-1, the V gene TRBV19, with TRBD2 as a possible D gene (5 bases). CDR3 length: 16 residues. Germline V gives CDR1 LNHDA, CDR2 SQIVND (reference sequence). The V and J ends lost 7 bases and 0 bases respectively, with 16 bases between them. Here the CDR3 reads CASTPSSGYSYNEQFF. The CDR3 nucleotides read TGTGCCAGTACCCCAAGCAGCGGATACTCCTACAATGAGCAGTTCTTC.

The genes are TRBV6-1 and TRBJ1-4; no firm D call. CDR3 length: 12 amino acids. Germline V gene data show CDR1 as MNHNS and CDR2 as SASEGT. V was cut by 5 bases and J by 13 bases, with 14 bases left in between. CDR3: CASSRFGPGLFF. In nucleotides, the CDR3 is TGTGCCAGCAGTCGATTTGGACCAGGACTGTTTTTT.

Of note for this clone: Other DNA sequences in this sample translate to the same CDR3. The chain joins TRBV27 to TRBJ2-1, with 7 positions matching TRBD2. The CDR3 totals 15 residues. J was trimmed by 0 bases and V by 3 bases; bases with no gene match: 2. Germline assignment: CDR1 MNHEY and CDR2 SMNVEV (reference sequence). This CDR3 reads CASSLGGSSYNEQFF. Here the CDR3 DNA reads TGTGCCAGCAGTTTGGGGGGGAGCTCCTACAATGAGCAGTTCTTC.

This sequence joins TRBV15 and TRBJ1-1; possible D gene TRBD1, 6 bases. Trimming pared 1 base from V and 0 bases from J, leaving 12 bases between. CDR1 and CDR2 from the germline V gene are LNHNV and YYDKDF (reference sequence). The CDR3 covers 16 residues. The CDR3 loop reads CATSRGGADMNTEAFF. CDR3 nucleotide sequence: TGTGCCACCAGCAGAGGGGGGGCCGATATGAACACTGAAGCTTTCTTT.

This sequence joins TRBV9 and TRBJ1-2; the D gene is possibly TRBD1 (6 bases). The V and J ends lost 4 bases and 2 bases respectively, with 21 bases between them. Germline lookup yields CDR1 SGDLS and CDR2 YYNGEE. The CDR3 runs 17 residues. CDR3 nucleotides: TGTGCCAGCAGCTCCCAGACAGGAATACGGCAAAACTATGGCTACACCTTC. Translation: CASSSQTGIRQNYGYTF.

This chain uses TRBV27 with TRBJ2-2; 7 bases match TRBD2. The V gene end was trimmed by 4 bases and the J gene end by 6 bases; junction bases not matched to a gene: 8. This CDR3 region has 15 residues. CDR1 MNHEY and CDR2 SMNVEV come from the germline V gene (reference sequence). The CDR3 bases are TGTGCCAGCAGTTCCCAAAAAGGACTAGCCGGGGAGCTGTTTTTT. Its protein product is CASSSQKGLAGELFF.

This sequence joins TRBV4-3 and TRBJ2-1; 14 bases align to TRBD2. J lost 0 bases, V lost 3 bases, and 7 bases had no gene match. This CDR3 spans 19 amino acids. CDR1 is LGHNA, CDR2 YSLEER, per germline. In DNA form, the CDR3 reads TGCGCCAGCAGCCAGGGGACTAGCGGGGGCCTGAGCTCCTACAATGAGCAGTTCTTC. Protein sequence: CASSQGTSGGLSSYNEQFF.

The chain carries TRBV10-3 and TRBJ2-1, with a weak D call TRBD1 (6 bases). The CDR3 is made up of 13 amino acids. Trimming shortened V by 10 bases and J by 3 bases, and 13 bases separated the two germline ends. The germline V gene encodes CDR1 ENHRY and CDR2 SYGVKD. The CDR3 region is CASLRDNYNEQFF. In DNA form, the CDR3 reads TGTGCCAGTCTCCGGGACAACTACAATGAGCAGTTCTTC.

The sample holds one count of this clone. The chain carries TRBV6-5 and TRBJ2-5; the D gene is possibly TRBD1 (6 bases). CDR3 length: 13 residues. CDR1 and CDR2 (germline): MNHEY, SVGAGI. Trimming cost V 5 bases and J 5 bases, with 12 bases left between them. CDR3 in DNA: TGTGCCAGCAGTGCGGACAGAGCGGAGACCCAGTACTTC. This gives the protein CASSADRAETQYF.

This clone was seen once. This chain joins TRBV19 and TRBJ1-1; D is possibly TRBD1 (5 bases). CDR3 length: 18 residues. Trimming took off 5 bases at V and 1 base at J, with 23 bases between the two ends. The germline V gene encodes CDR1 LNHDA and CDR2 SQIVND (reference sequence). CDR3 in DNA: TGTGCCAGTAGTGCAGACCTAGCAGGGTTTTTGGAGAACACTGAAGCTTTCTTT. It specifies CASSADLAGFLENTEAFF.

V is TRBV7-9 and J is TRBJ1-4; 9 bases are a match to TRBD1. Germline CDR1 reads SEHNR; CDR2 reads FQNEAQ (reference sequence). With V trimmed by 7 bases and J by 12 bases, 6 bases remained unmatched. The CDR3 runs to 12 residues. CDR3 coding DNA: TGTGCCAGCAACCTACAGGGGGCAGAACTGTTTTTT. Translated: CASNLQGAELFF. The full variable domain, with the rest looked up from reference TRBV7-9 and TRBJ1-4, is DTGVSQNPRHKITKRGQNVTFRCDPISEHNRLYWYRQTLGQGPEFLTYFQNEAQLEKSRLLSDRFSAERPKGSFSTLEIQRTEQGDSAMYLCASNLQGAELFFGSGTQLSVL.

The rearrangement uses TRBV2 and TRBJ2-1; D gene uncertain. From germline, CDR1 is SNHLY and CDR2 FYNNEI. V was trimmed by 4 bases and J by 0 bases, leaving 13 bases between them. This CDR3 contains 16 residues. The CDR3 nucleotides read TGTGCCAGCAGTGCTACAGAGCAAAGCTCCTACAATGAGCAGTTCTTC. Its protein is CASSATEQSSYNEQFF.

This sequence joins TRBV2 and TRBJ2-5, with TRBD2 identical over 7 bases. CDR3 length equals 14 residues. J gave up 4 bases and V 7 bases, and 9 bases lay outside the gene matches. Germline V gene lookup returns CDR1 SNHLY and CDR2 FYNNEI. The CDR3 spells CASTTGTIGETQYF. The CDR3 DNA follows: TGTGCCAGCACTACCGGGACTATAGGAGAGACCCAGTACTTC.

The J gene is TRBJ2-3, the V gene TRBV19, with TRBD2 identical over 10 bases. Trimming removed 6 bases from V and 1 base from J; junction bases left unmatched: 4. This CDR3 spans 15 amino acids. Looked up from germline, CDR1 is LNHDA and CDR2 is SQIVND (reference sequence). The CDR3: CASRDLAGGTDTQYF. CDR3 sequence (DNA): TGTGCCAGTAGGGACCTAGCGGGAGGCACAGATACGCAGTATTTT.

The gene calls are TRBV7-9 and TRBJ2-3; TRBD2 might be the D (6 bases). V was trimmed by 0 bases and J by 2 bases, leaving 9 bases between them. Per the germline V gene, CDR1 is SEHNR and CDR2 is FQNEAQ (reference sequence). The CDR3 is made up of 15 amino acids. The CDR3 DNA reads as TGTGCCAGCAGCTTAGCGGGGGGATTCACAGATACGCAGTATTTT. Its protein product is CASSLAGGFTDTQYF.

The V call is TRBV7-9, the J call TRBJ2-7, with D hard to call. The CDR3 is made up of 14 amino acids. Trimming cost V 4 bases and J 0 bases, with 10 bases left between them. Germline V gene lookup returns CDR1 SEHNR and CDR2 FQNEAQ (reference sequence). The CDR3 DNA sequence: TGTGCCAGCAGCTCCATGGAGTTCTCCTACGAGCAGTACTTC. This sequence encodes CASSSMEFSYEQYF.